The 20 T cell receptor beta chains given below trace back to one sample, sequenced in a study of tumor-infiltrating lymphocytes in primary liver carcinoma. Production of TCR beta cDNA used approximately 0.55 ug total RNA together with a constant-region primer. Slightly modified ARM-PCR with three nested multiplex PCR rounds yielded TCR beta libraries. Primers for the first two PCR rounds were TRBV1-TRBV30 forward primers and a C-beta reverse primer (approximately 10 cycles per round). From the multiplex PCR reads, TCRdb called clonotypes with MiXCR, one entry per CDR3 protein. Of some 43,000 distinct CDR3 sequences listed, about three quarters are singletons. DNA and RNA were both co-extracted from about 19-30 mg of bulk tissue that had not been sorted. Specimen: liver tumor tissue from sampling region 5. The subset denotes: tumor region T5, tumor centre. The receptor source for this set is a man between 40 and 49 years old with primary liver carcinoma and hepatitis B virus infection.

Note on this clonotype: One junction end does not reproduce the germline sequence, and a read error may be involved. V usage is TRBV11-2 and J usage is TRBJ2-5, with D unclear. Germline lookup yields CDR1 SGHAT and CDR2 FQNNGV. CDR3 size: 17 residues. In DNA form, the CDR3 reads TGTGCTAGCAGCTTAGCCAGTGTGGGCAGTCGGCAAGAGACCCAGTACTTC. Amino acids: CASSLASVGSRQETQYF.

This clonotype was counted ten times or more. The chain combines TRBV4-1 with TRBJ2-5, with 7 bases identical to TRBD1. Germline loops: CDR1 MGHRA, CDR2 YSYEKL. The CDR3 consists of 20 residues. The V and J ends lost 0 bases and 0 bases, in that order; junction bases with no gene match: 16. The CDR3 region has the DNA TGCGCCAGCAGCCAAGATCCCATCGGTGACAGGGCTAGGTACCAAGAGACCCAGTACTTC. Encoded protein: CASSQDPIGDRARYQETQYF.

This clonotype has a handful of counts. The chain has TRBV7-9 and TRBJ1-6; D is ambiguous. CDR1 SEHNR and CDR2 FQNEAQ come from the germline V gene (reference sequence). Trimming removed 2 bases at V and 10 bases at J, with 9 bases between. The CDR3 extends over 13 amino acids. CDR3 in amino acids: CASSLPGESPLHF. Written as DNA, the CDR3 is TGTGCCAGCAGCTTACCCGGGGAGTCACCCCTCCACTTT.

V usage is TRBV6-1 and J usage is TRBJ1-2; the match to TRBD1 covers 7 bases. CDR1 and CDR2 (germline): MNHNS, SASEGT. This CDR3 region has 13 residues. The junction had 11 bases not matched to a gene; V was cut back by 10 bases and J by 6 bases. The CDR3 reads CANSRQGDHGYTF. CDR3 sequence (DNA): TGTGCCAACAGCCGACAGGGAGACCATGGCTACACCTTC.

As concerns this clonotype: At one end the junction does not follow the germline gene, possibly because of a read error. This chain uses TRBV6-1 with TRBJ2-3; TRBD2 agrees at 9 bases. The CDR3 covers 15 residues. Germline V gives CDR1 MNHNS, CDR2 SASEGT. CDR3 sequence: CVSHLLAGDTDTQYF. The CDR3 DNA follows: TGTGTCAGCCATCTTTTAGCGGGGGACACAGATACGCAGTATTTT.

A word on this clonotype: The CDR3 end shows no conserved phenylalanine or tryptophan, and so a read error is likely. The chain employs TRBV11-2 and TRBJ2-7, with TRBD2 identical over 10 bases. After removal of 2 bases from V and 3 bases from J, the junction contained 13 bases not matched to a gene. The CDR3 is made up of 18 amino acids. The germline V gene encodes CDR1 SGHAT and CDR2 FQNNGV. CDR3 DNA: TGTGCCAGCAGCTTATCCGTTGGACCAGCGGGAGGGGGCTACGAGCAGTACCTC. Amino acids: CASSLSVGPAGGGYEQYL.

Sample share makes this clonotype medium-sized. The chain is built from TRBV10-3 and TRBJ2-3; TRBD1 matches at 7 bases. The germline V gene has CDR1 ENHRY and CDR2 SYGVKD. Trimming cost V 6 bases and J 1 base; bases outside gene matches: 4. The CDR3 is 14 residues long. The CDR3, as DNA: TGTGCCATCAGCGACAGGGCTGGCACAGATACGCAGTATTTT. It codes for CAISDRAGTDTQYF.

The chain uses TRBV11-2 and TRBJ2-1, with D perhaps TRBD2 (6 bases). The DNA end lines up better with TRBJ2-7; the J call may be wrong. The CDR3 totals 15 residues. Looked up from germline, CDR1 is SGHAT and CDR2 is FQNNGV. CDR3 coding DNA: TGTGCTAGCGGCCCGGAGGGCAACTCCTACAATGAGCAGTACTTC. This gives the protein CASGPEGNSYNEQYF.

Comment on this clonotype: Its ends do not fully match the called genes, so a read error is possible. The chain combines TRBV10-1 with TRBJ2-7, with 9 bases aligning to TRBD2. The CDR3 has 14 amino acids. Germline loops: CDR1 WNHNN, CDR2 SYGVQD (reference sequence). DNA of the CDR3: TGCACCAGCAACCTTCCGGGACTAGCCCACGAGCAGTACTTC. As protein: CTSNLPGLAHEQYF.

About this clonotype: Its ends do not fully match the called genes, so a read error is possible. The chain joins TRBV11-2 to TRBJ2-6, with a tentative D call TRBD2 (6 bases). Germline CDR1 SGHAT, CDR2 FQNNGV. The CDR3 consists of 16 residues. CDR3 loop: CDSSLSRGIGAYVLTF. The DNA for the CDR3 is TGTGACAGCAGCTTATCGCGGGGAATAGGGGCCTACGTCCTGACTTTC.

This clonotype was observed many times. This sequence joins TRBV11-3 and TRBJ2-5; a possible D gene is TRBD2 (5 bases). The V end was cut by 5 bases, the J end by 5 bases, with 15 bases between. The CDR3 covers 14 residues. The germline CDR1 and CDR2 sequences are SGHNT and YENEEA. The CDR3 here is CASSPRTSFETQYF. The CDR3 DNA reads as TGTGCCAGCAGCCCCAGAACTAGTTTTGAGACCCAGTACTTC.

In the case of this clonotype: A read error may explain this, as a much larger clone is one base away. CDR3: CASSLSWGKKLFF. In DNA form, the CDR3 reads TGTGCCAGCAGTTTGTCGTGGGGCAAAAAACTGTTTTTT. The V and J genes are TRBV28 and TRBJ1-4; perhaps TRBD1 as D (5 bases). The CDR3 totals 13 residues. Per germline, CDR1 MDHEN and CDR2 SYDVKM. With 3 bases removed from V and 9 bases from J, the gap between germline ends came to 11 bases.

The chain joins TRBV7-6 to TRBJ2-7; 8 bases fit TRBD1. The trim removed 1 base at V and 5 bases at J, leaving 16 bases unmatched. Per germline, CDR1 SGHVS and CDR2 FNYEAQ. CDR3 length: 18 residues. The CDR3 DNA reads TGTGCCAGCAGCTTAGGGGCTCGGAGAGACAGGGGTTTCCACGAGCAGTACTTC. Translated: CASSLGARRDRGFHEQYF.

Concerning this clonotype: The conserved phenylalanine or tryptophan is not found at the CDR3 terminus, so this likely reflects a read error. The V gene is TRBV29-1, the J gene TRBJ2-2, with D perhaps matching TRBD2 (5 bases). The CDR3 extends over 12 amino acids. CDR1 and CDR2 from the germline V gene are SQVTM and ANQGSEA. Trimming took 4 bases from V and 4 from J, leaving 7 bases between them. CDR3 sequence (DNA): TGCAGCGTTGCGGGGAGCACCGGGGAGCTGTTTTAT. Its protein product is CSVAGSTGELFY.

The chain couples TRBV6-2 or TRBV6-3 to TRBJ1-1; D uncertain. Trimming took 8 bases from V and 4 from J, leaving 14 bases between them. Per germline, CDR1 MNHEY and CDR2 SVGEGT. This CDR3 spans 13 amino acids. CDR3 bases: TGTGCCAGCGCCTCCGCAGAGGGCACTGAAGCTTTCTTT. Amino acid sequence: CASASAEGTEAFF.

A note on this clonotype: One end of the junction does not line up with germline, which may come from a read error. The rearrangement uses TRBV12-3 or TRBV12-4 and TRBJ2-7, with 7 bases aligning to TRBD1. The CDR3 loop spans 12 amino acids. The CDR3 DNA sequence: TGTGCCAGCAGTTCTGACAGGGAAGAGCAGTATTTC. It codes for CASSSDREEQYF.

Concerning this clonotype: The junction departs from the called germline gene at one end, perhaps through a read error. The CDR3 region is CANSYRPPSRAANNEKLFF. For the CDR3, the DNA is TGTGCCAACAGTTATAGGCCTCCTTCGAGGGCGGCAAATAATGAAAAACTGTTTTTT. This sequence joins TRBV6-5 and TRBJ1-4; D is uncertain. Per germline, CDR1 MNHEY and CDR2 SVGAGI. The CDR3 runs 19 residues.

J is TRBJ2-3 and V is TRBV7-3, with 8 bases lining up with TRBD1. Per germline, CDR1 SGHTA and CDR2 FQGTGA. Unmatched junction bases numbered 6, after V lost 3 bases and J lost 4 bases. The CDR3 covers 15 residues. DNA for the CDR3: TGTGCCAGCAGCTTTACAGGGGGTTGGTCAGATACGCAGTATTTT. Translation: CASSFTGGWSDTQYF.

Concerning this clonotype itself: Relative to the germline gene, one junction end is altered; a read error may explain this. The chain uses TRBV6-1 and TRBJ2-5; TRBD2 is a possible D gene (6 bases). The germline V gene encodes CDR1 MNHNS and CDR2 SASEGT. The CDR3 has 12 amino acids. CDR3 residues: CASRESRETQYF. CDR3 bases: TGTGCCAGTAGAGAGAGTCGGGAGACCCAATACTTC.

Worth noting for this clonotype: The conserved closing phenylalanine or tryptophan is absent in this CDR3, likely reflecting a read error. This chain joins TRBV29-1 and TRBJ1-3; 7 bases match TRBD1. V was clipped by 6 bases and J by 4 bases; unmatched bases: 3. This CDR3 region has 12 residues. Germline CDR1 is SQVTM and CDR2 is ANQGSEA. The CDR3 spells CSVWGQGNTIYI. DNA of the CDR3: TGCAGCGTCTGGGGACAGGGAAACACCATATATATT.